A selection of T cell receptor beta chains follows, all from one sample in a study of early stage breast cancer tumors. Only in-frame clones appear in the TCRdb table, and some are missing; sequencing was by immunoSEQ multiplex PCR. The sample lists around 30,000 clones, around 70% occurring once. The specimen sequenced was blood. The receptors stem from a person aged 45 to 59 with breast cancer. The CDR3 runs from the conserved cysteine through the conserved F or W. The order of the fields is J gene, clone size, V gene, D gene, CDR3 length, CDR3 DNA, CDR3 protein. The D gene is left open where the match is weak. Clone size is shown for a subset of rows, as once, few, many or a class of expanded clone.

j_gene: TRBJ2-1
abundance: -
v_gene: TRBV19
d_gene: -
len: 12
CDR3nt: TGTGCCAGTGCAAACGGGGCCTTAGAGCAGTTCTTC
CDR3aa: CASANGALEQFF

j_gene: TRBJ2-1
abundance: -
v_gene: TRBV7-9
d_gene: -
len: 12
CDR3nt: TGTGCCAGCAGCCAACGGGGCGGAGAGCAGTTCTTC
CDR3aa: CASSQRGGEQFF

j_gene: TRBJ1-5
abundance: few
v_gene: TRBV7-9
d_gene: -
len: 15
CDR3nt: TGTGCCAGCAGCTTAGCGAAAGACAGCAATCAGCCCCAGCATTTT
CDR3aa: CASSLAKDSNQPQHF

j_gene: TRBJ2-2
abundance: -
v_gene: TRBV19
d_gene: TRBD1
len: 16
CDR3nt: TGTGCCAGTAGTCCCCGGGACAGGGGAAGGTCCGGGGAGCTGTTTTTT
CDR3aa: CASSPRDRGRSGELFF

j_gene: TRBJ1-2
abundance: -
v_gene: TRBV6-5
d_gene: TRBD1
len: 11
CDR3nt: TGTGCCAGCAGCTCCGGGACAGCACAAACCTTC
CDR3aa: CASSSGTAQTF

j_gene: TRBJ1-2
abundance: -
v_gene: TRBV5-1
d_gene: -
len: 12
CDR3nt: TGCGCCAGCAGCTTGGACAGGGATGGCTACACCTTC
CDR3aa: CASSLDRDGYTF

j_gene: TRBJ2-3
abundance: -
v_gene: TRBV10-3
d_gene: -
len: 14
CDR3nt: TGTGCCATCAGTGACTCTAGCGGCACAGATACGCAGTATTTT
CDR3aa: CAISDSSGTDTQYF

j_gene: TRBJ2-1
abundance: -
v_gene: TRBV7-2
d_gene: -
len: 15
CDR3nt: TGTGCCAGCAGCGCGGGACTGAGCTCCTACAATGAGCAGTTCTTC
CDR3aa: CASSAGLSSYNEQFF

j_gene: TRBJ1-5
abundance: -
v_gene: TRBV25-1
d_gene: -
len: 17
CDR3nt: TGTGCCAGCAGTGACAGTCGGGCAGGGGAGAGCAATCAGCCCCAGCATTTT
CDR3aa: CASSDSRAGESNQPQHF

j_gene: TRBJ2-6
abundance: -
v_gene: TRBV4-1
d_gene: -
len: 15
CDR3nt: TGCGCCAGCAGCCAAGATGCCTCTGGGGCCAACGTCCTGACTTTC
CDR3aa: CASSQDASGANVLTF

j_gene: TRBJ2-3
abundance: -
v_gene: TRBV19
d_gene: TRBD1
len: 14
CDR3nt: TGTGCCACCCTCCCAACCGGGACAGCAGATACGCAGTATTTT
CDR3aa: CATLPTGTADTQYF

j_gene: TRBJ1-1
abundance: -
v_gene: TRBV2
d_gene: -
len: 12
CDR3nt: TGTGCCAGCAGTGAGGGACGAAGGGAAGCTTTCTTT
CDR3aa: CASSEGRREAFF

j_gene: TRBJ2-5
abundance: -
v_gene: TRBV28
d_gene: -
len: 13
CDR3nt: TGTGCCAGCAGCCCTACATCTCAAGAGACCCAGTACTTC
CDR3aa: CASSPTSQETQYF

j_gene: TRBJ2-7
abundance: -
v_gene: TRBV6-6
d_gene: -
len: 15
CDR3nt: TGTGCCAGCACCCTGACTGCAGGTTCTTCCTACGAGCAGTACTTC
CDR3aa: CASTLTAGSSYEQYF

j_gene: TRBJ1-6
abundance: -
v_gene: TRBV5-6
d_gene: -
len: 17
CDR3nt: TGTGCCAGCAGCAAAGACAGCAGAATTCATCGCGGGTCACCCCTCCACTTT
CDR3aa: CASSKDSRIHRGSPLHF

j_gene: TRBJ2-7
abundance: -
v_gene: TRBV5-6
d_gene: -
len: 13
CDR3nt: TGTGCCAGCAGCTTGGAATCCCACTACGAGCAGTACTTC
CDR3aa: CASSLESHYEQYF

j_gene: TRBJ1-1
abundance: -
v_gene: TRBV13
d_gene: -
len: 12
CDR3nt: TGTGCCAGCAGCACGGACGGGTATGAAGCTTTCTTT
CDR3aa: CASSTDGYEAFF

j_gene: TRBJ1-1
abundance: few
v_gene: TRBV7-9
d_gene: TRBD1
len: 14
CDR3nt: TGTGCCAGCGCTGGACAGGGGTTGCACACTGAAGCTTTCTTT
CDR3aa: CASAGQGLHTEAFF

j_gene: TRBJ2-1
abundance: few
v_gene: TRBV11-1
d_gene: -
len: 11
CDR3nt: TGTGCCAGCAGGACAGTCCGGGAGCAGTTCTTC
CDR3aa: CASRTVREQFF

j_gene: TRBJ1-4
abundance: -
v_gene: TRBV25-1
d_gene: TRBD1
len: 15
CDR3nt: TGTGCCAGCAGTGCAGACAGGGGGCGAAGTGAAAAACTGTTTTTT
CDR3aa: CASSADRGRSEKLFF

j_gene: TRBJ1-1
abundance: -
v_gene: TRBV6-1
d_gene: -
len: 15
CDR3nt: TGTGCCAGCAGTGACCAGGGGCTCCTTAACACTGAAGCTTTCTTT
CDR3aa: CASSDQGLLNTEAFF

j_gene: TRBJ2-2
abundance: few
v_gene: TRBV2
d_gene: TRBD2
len: 17
CDR3nt: TGTGCCAGCAGTGAAGGTCAGGCGGGAGGGCCAGTCGGGGAGCTGTTTTTT
CDR3aa: CASSEGQAGGPVGELFF

j_gene: TRBJ2-7
abundance: -
v_gene: TRBV6-5
d_gene: -
len: 12
CDR3nt: TGTGCCAGCAGTCGGAGACAGAGCGAGCAGTACTTC
CDR3aa: CASSRRQSEQYF

j_gene: TRBJ2-7
abundance: -
v_gene: TRBV5-1
d_gene: TRBD2
len: 14
CDR3nt: TGCGCCAGCGCGAGCGGGAGGGCCGGCGACGAGCAGTACTTC
CDR3aa: CASASGRAGDEQYF

j_gene: TRBJ2-7
abundance: -
v_gene: TRBV9
d_gene: -
len: 12
CDR3nt: TGTGCCAGCAGTACAGGGTCCCACGAGCAGTACTTC
CDR3aa: CASSTGSHEQYF

j_gene: TRBJ2-1
abundance: -
v_gene: TRBV2
d_gene: TRBD2
len: 15
CDR3nt: TGTGCCAGCATCTCCGGACTAGCGGGAACGAATGAGCAGTTCTTC
CDR3aa: CASISGLAGTNEQFF

j_gene: TRBJ2-7
abundance: once
v_gene: TRBV5-4
d_gene: -
len: 12
CDR3nt: TGTGCCAGCAGCTTGAGTGGTTACGAGCAGTACTTC
CDR3aa: CASSLSGYEQYF

j_gene: TRBJ2-3
abundance: few
v_gene: TRBV5-1
d_gene: TRBD2
len: 17
CDR3nt: TGCGCCAGCAGAAGGGGAGGGACCCTCCGTAGCACAGATACGCAGTATTTT
CDR3aa: CASRRGGTLRSTDTQYF

j_gene: TRBJ2-7
abundance: few
v_gene: TRBV7-9
d_gene: TRBD1
len: 14
CDR3nt: TGTGCCAGCAGCCCGGGACAGGACTCTAACGAGCAGTACTTC
CDR3aa: CASSPGQDSNEQYF

j_gene: TRBJ1-1
abundance: -
v_gene: TRBV10-3
d_gene: -
len: 13
CDR3nt: TGTGCCATCCGCAGATCCACGAACACTGAAGCTTTCTTT
CDR3aa: CAIRRSTNTEAFF

j_gene: TRBJ1-5
abundance: -
v_gene: TRBV19
d_gene: -
len: 15
CDR3nt: TGTGCCAGTAGTCGGACGACACCGTCCAATCAGCCCCAGCATTTT
CDR3aa: CASSRTTPSNQPQHF

j_gene: TRBJ1-6
abundance: once
v_gene: TRBV7-9
d_gene: -
len: 13
CDR3nt: TGTGCCAGCAGTCTCCTGCAGGATTCACCCCTCCACTTT
CDR3aa: CASSLLQDSPLHF

j_gene: TRBJ2-6
abundance: -
v_gene: TRBV19
d_gene: -
len: 16
CDR3nt: TGTGCCAGTAGTAATAGACAGAGCTCTGGGGCCAACGTCCTGACTTTC
CDR3aa: CASSNRQSSGANVLTF

j_gene: TRBJ2-7
abundance: -
v_gene: TRBV7-6
d_gene: -
len: 15
CDR3nt: TGTGCCAGCAGCTTAGCGACAGACAGGTCCTACGAGCAGTACTTC
CDR3aa: CASSLATDRSYEQYF

j_gene: TRBJ2-1
abundance: -
v_gene: TRBV5-1
d_gene: -
len: 14
CDR3nt: TGCGCCAGCAGCTCCGACTCATACTACAATGAGCAGTTCTTC
CDR3aa: CASSSDSYYNEQFF

j_gene: TRBJ2-7
abundance: -
v_gene: TRBV6-5
d_gene: TRBD1
len: 12
CDR3nt: TGTGCCAGCAGTGGGACAGATTACGAGCAGTACTTC
CDR3aa: CASSGTDYEQYF

j_gene: TRBJ1-1
abundance: -
v_gene: TRBV7-3
d_gene: -
len: 15
CDR3nt: TGTGCCAGCAGCCCCCAGGGACCGATGAACACTGAAGCTTTCTTT
CDR3aa: CASSPQGPMNTEAFF

j_gene: TRBJ2-5
abundance: -
v_gene: TRBV5-1
d_gene: -
len: 13
CDR3nt: TGCGCCAGCAGCCCCGACCGGTTAGGGACCCAGTACTTC
CDR3aa: CASSPDRLGTQYF

j_gene: TRBJ2-1
abundance: -
v_gene: TRBV29-1
d_gene: TRBD2
len: 14
CDR3nt: TGCAGCGCATCAGAAACTAGCGGGTACAATGAGCAGTTCTTC
CDR3aa: CSASETSGYNEQFF

j_gene: TRBJ2-6
abundance: -
v_gene: TRBV10-3
d_gene: TRBD2
len: 18
CDR3nt: TGTGCCATCAGTCCGACTAGCGGGGGCCAATCTGGGGCCAACGTCCTGACTTTC
CDR3aa: CAISPTSGGQSGANVLTF

j_gene: TRBJ2-7
abundance: few
v_gene: TRBV14
d_gene: TRBD2
len: 15
CDR3nt: TGTGCCAGCAGCCAACAACTAGCGGGAGTGGGTGAGCAGTACTTC
CDR3aa: CASSQQLAGVGEQYF

j_gene: TRBJ2-4
abundance: -
v_gene: TRBV5-6
d_gene: -
len: 15
CDR3nt: TGTGCCAGCAGCTACCAGGCCCCGGGGAGAAACATTCAGTACTTC
CDR3aa: CASSYQAPGRNIQYF

j_gene: TRBJ2-7
abundance: -
v_gene: TRBV5-1
d_gene: TRBD1
len: 15
CDR3nt: TGCGCCAGCAGCCCTGACAGGGCTTTAACCTACGAGCAGTACTTC
CDR3aa: CASSPDRALTYEQYF

j_gene: TRBJ2-7
abundance: -
v_gene: TRBV7-8
d_gene: -
len: 16
CDR3nt: TGTGCCAGCAGCTTTAACCTAGGGGTATACACCTACGAGCAGTACTTC
CDR3aa: CASSFNLGVYTYEQYF

j_gene: TRBJ1-1
abundance: -
v_gene: TRBV27
d_gene: -
len: 15
CDR3nt: TGTGCCAGCAGGGAAGAACAGGGTCTGGACACTGAAGCTTTCTTT
CDR3aa: CASREEQGLDTEAFF